The 26 T cell receptor beta chains reported below all come from one sample, sequenced in a study of beta chain features in type 1 diabetes. Their recognized antigens are unknown. Expressed TCRB transcripts were sequenced, since all the RNA that had been isolated was reverse transcribed. Profiling relied on immunoSEQ multiplex PCR, and the TCRdb table lists in-frame clones only, not all of them. The sample consists of 250,000 to 300,000 clones, around 22% of them appearing once. General study results and limits: Shortening of TCRB CDR3s, moderate but significant, appeared in all four CD4+ subsets of Type 1 diabetes patients.

The sample comprised naive CD4+ T cells from blood. The source is a woman in her twenties or thirties with type 1 diabetes.

V and J are TRBV5-1 and TRBJ2-1, with 9 bases matching TRBD2. The germline CDR1 and CDR2 sequences are SGHRS and YFSETQ. CDR3 length equals 16 residues. Trimming at V came to 6 bases and at J to 5 bases, leaving 12 bases not matched to a gene. The CDR3 loop reads CASTVLLAGENNEQFF. The CDR3 DNA is TGCGCCAGCACCGTATTGTTAGCGGGAGAAAACAATGAGCAGTTCTTC.

In this sample, this clone turned up a few times. The rearrangement uses TRBV25-1 and TRBJ1-1; D gene unclear. Germline values: CDR1 MGHDK, CDR2 SYGVNS. There are 14 residues in the CDR3. With 4 bases removed from V and 4 bases from J, the gap between germline ends came to 13 bases. The CDR3 DNA is TGTGCCAGCAGTGCGGAGGGCTGGAGCACTGAAGCTTTCTTT. Its protein is CASSAEGWSTEAFF.

The rearrangement links TRBV4-1 to TRBJ2-7, with 8 bases identical to TRBD2. Germline trimming cut 3 bases from V and 5 bases from J; bases unmatched to any gene: 18. The CDR3 sequence is 18 residues long. Germline CDR1 reads MGHRA; CDR2 reads YSYEKL. The CDR3, as DNA: TGCGCCAGCAGCCATTATCCTGGCGAGAGGCGGGAGGAAAACGAGCAGTACTTC. Translation: CASSHYPGERREENEQYF.

The V gene is TRBV29-1, the J gene TRBJ2-3; 8 positions match TRBD2. This CDR3 has 13 residues. CDR1 and CDR2 from the germline V gene are SQVTM and ANQGSEA. The junction had 6 bases not matched to a gene; V was cut back by 7 bases and J by 3 bases. The DNA for the CDR3 is TGCAGCGCTCCCAGCGGGAGTACAGATACGCAGTATTTT. This codes for CSAPSGSTDTQYF.

This sequence joins TRBV7-9 and TRBJ2-1, with 8 nucleotides matching TRBD2. Germline V lookup: CDR1 SEHNR, CDR2 FQNEAQ (reference sequence). V dropped 6 bases and J dropped 4; count of bases not matched to a gene: 11. This CDR3 contains 16 residues. The CDR3 nucleotides are TGTGCCAGCAGGGATATAGCGGGGATTATTTACAATGAGCAGTTCTTC. This encodes CASRDIAGIIYNEQFF. The full variable domain, in which reference TRBV7-9 and TRBJ2-1 provide the parts outside the CDR3, is DTGVSQNPRHKITKRGQNVTFRCDPISEHNRLYWYRQTLGQGPEFLTYFQNEAQLEKSRLLSDRFSAERPKGSFSTLEIQRTEQGDSAMYLCASRDIAGIIYNEQFFGPGTRLTVL.

The J gene is TRBJ2-5, the V gene TRBV6-6; D might be TRBD2 (6 bases). V lost 6 bases, J lost 1 base, and 15 bases lay in between. The CDR3 has 15 residues. Germline V gene lookup returns CDR1 MNHNY and CDR2 SVGAGI (reference sequence). CDR3 loop: CASSQTGGFQETQYF. The CDR3 DNA reads as TGTGCCAGCAGCCAGACTGGGGGGTTCCAAGAGACCCAGTACTTC.

A few counts support this clone. This chain joins TRBV5-4 and TRBJ2-4; tentatively, D is TRBD1 (5 bases). CDR1 SGHNT and CDR2 YYREEE come from the germline V gene (reference sequence). With 0 bases removed from V and 10 bases from J, the gap between germline ends came to 17 bases. This CDR3 has 15 residues. The CDR3 sequence: CASSLGRESLYIQYF. CDR3 bases: TGTGCCAGCAGCTTGGGCAGGGAAAGTTTATATATTCAGTACTTC.

This clone was seen a handful of times. This sequence joins TRBV4-1 and TRBJ2-1; 9 bases line up with TRBD1. After removal of 5 bases from V and 4 bases from J, the junction contained 3 bases not matched to a gene. Germline V gene sequence: CDR1 MGHRA, CDR2 YSYEKL. This CDR3 spans 14 amino acids. CDR3 protein: CASSSGTGYNEQFF. CDR3 in DNA: TGCGCCAGCAGCAGTGGGACAGGGTACAATGAGCAGTTCTTC.

This clone occurred a few times. The V gene is TRBV10-2, the J gene TRBJ2-7; D is unresolved. V was clipped by 4 bases and J by 4 bases, with 8 bases between them. This CDR3 has 12 residues. Germline values: CDR1 WSHSY, CDR2 SAAADI. CDR3 DNA: TGCGCCAGCAGTGCCGGTGATTACGAGCAGTACTTC. Protein product: CASSAGDYEQYF.

The chain carries TRBV27 and TRBJ2-3, with 9 bases identical to TRBD1. This CDR3 contains 13 residues. With 4 bases clipped from V and 5 bases from J, the junction kept 1 base outside the gene matches. The germline gives CDR1 MNHEY, CDR2 SMNVEV (reference sequence). CDR3 in DNA: TGTGCCAGCAGTTGGGACAGGGAAGATACGCAGTATTTT. Its protein product is CASSWDREDTQYF.

The chain employs TRBV28 and TRBJ2-5; possible D gene TRBD1, 5 bases. From germline, CDR1 is MDHEN and CDR2 SYDVKM. V shed 6 bases and J shed 5 bases, with 13 bases lying between them. The CDR3 runs to 13 residues. Here the CDR3 DNA reads TGTGCCAGCAGACTCCAGGGTTCCGAGACCCAGTACTTC. Translated: CASRLQGSETQYF.

The chain has TRBV7-9 and TRBJ1-2; D may be TRBD1 (6 bases). The CDR3 contains 15 residues. Germline V gene sequence: CDR1 SEHNR, CDR2 FQNEAQ (reference sequence). V was pared by 5 bases and J by 4 bases, with 17 bases between. The CDR3 coding sequence is TGTGCCAGCAGCCCTTTGTCGGGGGGCATCTATGGCTACACCTTC. Protein: CASSPLSGGIYGYTF.

V usage is TRBV7-2 and J usage is TRBJ2-1, with D maybe TRBD1 (5 bases). The CDR3 totals 16 residues. Germline CDR1 and CDR2: SGHTA and FQGNSA. V lost 3 bases and J lost 1, with 13 bases in between. CDR3 nucleotides: TGTGCCAGCAGCTTGAATGTAGGGGCTTCCTACAATGAGCAGTTCTTC. It yields the protein CASSLNVGASYNEQFF.

About this clone itself: The same CDR3 can be traced to other DNA sequences in this sample. V usage is TRBV29-1 and J usage is TRBJ1-2; TRBD1 is a possible D gene (6 bases). This CDR3 is built from 13 residues. Between the trimmed V and J ends, which lost 6 bases and 6 bases, there was a span of 17 bases. Germline V gene data show CDR1 as SQVTM and CDR2 as ANQGSEA. The CDR3 region has the DNA TGCAGCGTGGTATACAGGGAAGGGGATGGCTACACCTTC. This codes for CSVVYREGDGYTF.

The chain employs TRBV19 and TRBJ1-5; 7 bases fit TRBD1. Per germline, CDR1 LNHDA and CDR2 SQIVND (reference sequence). V shed 3 bases and J 6 bases; nucleotides not matched to a gene: 8. The CDR3 length is 15 residues. The CDR3 here is CASSIAGGGSQPQHF. The CDR3 DNA sequence: TGTGCCAGTAGTATCGCGGGAGGGGGCAGTCAGCCCCAGCATTTT.

This clone has a handful of counts. The same CDR3 arises from other DNA sequences in this sample as well. Here the CDR3 DNA reads TGTGCCTGGAGTTCGGGCTACGAGCAGTACTTC. Protein product: CAWSSGYEQYF. This sequence joins TRBV30 and TRBJ2-7; D remains unclear. V was clipped by 2 bases and J by 3 bases, with 5 bases between them. Germline V gene data show CDR1 as GTSNPN and CDR2 as SVGIG (reference sequence). The CDR3 is 11 residues long.

The rearrangement uses TRBV18 and TRBJ1-2; 7 bases are shared with TRBD1. Per germline, CDR1 KGHSH and CDR2 LQKENI. The CDR3 is 14 residues long. Trimming at V came to 6 bases and at J to 1 base, leaving 5 bases not matched to a gene. CDR3: CASSLRDSNYGYTF. CDR3 nucleotide sequence: TGTGCCAGCTCGCTTCGGGACAGTAACTATGGCTACACCTTC.

The chain joins TRBV5-1 to TRBJ2-2, with D possibly matching TRBD1 (6 bases). Trimming took 4 bases from V and 6 from J, leaving 13 bases between them. The CDR3 loop spans 14 amino acids. The germline V gene encodes CDR1 SGHRS and CDR2 YFSETQ. The CDR3 sequence is CASSVGHSPGELFF. The CDR3 bases are TGCGCCAGCAGCGTGGGACATTCTCCCGGGGAGCTGTTTTTT. The entire variable domain, with the rest obtained from reference TRBV5-1 and TRBJ2-2, is as follows: KAGVTQTPRYLIKTRGQQVTLSCSPISGHRSVSWYQQTPGQGLQFLFEYFSETQRNKGNFPGRFSGRQFSNSRSEMNVSTLELGDSALYLCASSVGHSPGELFFGEGSRLTVL.

This chain joins TRBV4-2 and TRBJ2-1; 10 bases agree with TRBD2. The CDR3 is 17 residues long. J gave up 7 bases and V 0 bases, and 9 bases lay outside the gene matches. Germline V gives CDR1 LGHNA, CDR2 YNFKEQ. The CDR3 coding sequence is TGTGCCAGCAGCCAAGAGATCAGCGGGAGGGCCTTAAATGAGCAGTTCTTC. This codes for CASSQEISGRALNEQFF.

V and J are TRBV6-5 and TRBJ2-1; D call uncertain. The V end was cut by 5 bases, the J end by 1 base, with 12 bases between. Germline assignment: CDR1 MNHEY and CDR2 SVGAGI. The CDR3 has 15 amino acids. The CDR3 region has the DNA TGTGCCAGCAGTCGCCGATCTCTATCCTACAATGAGCAGTTCTTC. Translation gives CASSRRSLSYNEQFF.

This CDR3 is CASSLAGREQYF. The CDR3 DNA reads as TGTGCCAGCAGCTTGGCAGGGAGGGAGCAGTACTTC. The chain couples TRBV5-4 to TRBJ2-7; D perhaps matches TRBD2 (6 bases). V dropped 0 bases and J dropped 7 bases, with 8 bases sitting between them. The germline V gene encodes CDR1 SGHNT and CDR2 YYREEE (reference sequence). The CDR3 is made up of 12 amino acids.

This clone came up a few times. This rearrangement joins TRBV9 to TRBJ2-7; 7 positions agree with TRBD2. The CDR3 is 15 amino acids. Germline CDR1 reads SGDLS; CDR2 reads YYNGEE. J lost 7 bases, V lost 6 bases, and 16 bases had no gene match. The CDR3 protein is CASTPSGGGPGEQYF. CDR3 sequence (DNA): TGTGCCAGCACCCCCTCGGGGGGAGGGCCAGGAGAGCAGTACTTC.

The genes are TRBV18 and TRBJ2-3; 7 bases map to TRBD2. In germline, CDR1 is KGHSH, CDR2 LQKENI. V shed 6 bases and J 0 bases; nucleotides not matched to a gene: 0. This CDR3 spans 13 amino acids. The CDR3 bases are TGTGCCAGCTCTAGCGGGAGCACAGATACGCAGTATTTT. Translating gives CASSSGSTDTQYF.

The rearrangement uses TRBV5-1 and TRBJ2-7, with TRBD1 matching 7 bases. V shed 0 bases, J shed 2 bases, and the junction held 5 bases outside the gene matches. The CDR3 runs to 15 residues. The V gene's germline CDR1 is SGHRS and CDR2 YFSETQ. The CDR3 bases are TGCGCCAGCAGCTTGGCCGCCGGGACAGCCTACGAGCAGTACTTC. Translated: CASSLAAGTAYEQYF.

This clone turned up a few times. V is TRBV4-1 and J is TRBJ2-5; D possibly corresponds to TRBD2 (6 bases). Trimming removed 4 bases at V and 3 bases at J, with 15 bases between. Germline CDR1 MGHRA, CDR2 YSYEKL. CDR3 size: 15 residues. CDR3 bases: TGCGCCAGCAGCCCCTCAAAATGGGGGGAAGAGACCCAGTACTTC. This gives the protein CASSPSKWGEETQYF.

There are a few counts of this clone. This sequence joins TRBV6-1 and TRBJ1-5; TRBD1 might be the D (5 bases). The CDR3 has 13 residues. Looked up from germline, CDR1 is MNHNS and CDR2 is SASEGT. Trimming removed 8 bases at V and 0 bases at J, with 8 bases between. DNA of the CDR3: TGTGCCAGCGGAGGGGATAGCAATCAGCCCCAGCATTTT. Translation gives CASGGDSNQPQHF.